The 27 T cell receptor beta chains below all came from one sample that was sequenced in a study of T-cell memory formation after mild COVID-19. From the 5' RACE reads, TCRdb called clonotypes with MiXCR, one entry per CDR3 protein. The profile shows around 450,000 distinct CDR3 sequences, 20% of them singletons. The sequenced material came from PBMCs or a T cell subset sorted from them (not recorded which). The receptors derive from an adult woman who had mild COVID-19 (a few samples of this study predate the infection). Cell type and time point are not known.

The CDR3 nucleotides are TGTGCCAGCAGCCCGGGACAGGGGGTTGTAGCTTTCTTT. The encoded protein is CASSPGQGVVAFF. The V gene is TRBV9, the J gene TRBJ1-1, with 11 bases that match TRBD1. V lost 4 bases to trimming and J lost 10 bases; unmatched junction nucleotides: 6. Germline CDR1 is SGDLS and CDR2 is YYNGEE. The CDR3 contains 13 residues.

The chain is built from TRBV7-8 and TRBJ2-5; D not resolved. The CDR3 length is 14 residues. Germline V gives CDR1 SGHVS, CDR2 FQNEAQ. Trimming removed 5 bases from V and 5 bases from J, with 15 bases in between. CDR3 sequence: CASSPWTARETQYF. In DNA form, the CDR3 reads TGTGCCAGCAGCCCCTGGACGGCCCGCGAGACCCAGTACTTC.

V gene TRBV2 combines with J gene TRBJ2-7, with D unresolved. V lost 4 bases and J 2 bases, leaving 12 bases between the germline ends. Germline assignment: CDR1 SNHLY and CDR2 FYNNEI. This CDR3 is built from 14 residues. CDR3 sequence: CASSGEILTYEQYF. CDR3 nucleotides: TGTGCCAGCAGTGGCGAGATCCTAACCTACGAGCAGTACTTC.

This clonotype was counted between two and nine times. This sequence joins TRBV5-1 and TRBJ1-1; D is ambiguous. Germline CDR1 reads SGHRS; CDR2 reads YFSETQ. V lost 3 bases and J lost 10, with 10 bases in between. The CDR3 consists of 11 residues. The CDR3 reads CASSSSGIAFF. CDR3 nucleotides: TGCGCCAGCAGCTCGTCTGGCATAGCTTTCTTT.

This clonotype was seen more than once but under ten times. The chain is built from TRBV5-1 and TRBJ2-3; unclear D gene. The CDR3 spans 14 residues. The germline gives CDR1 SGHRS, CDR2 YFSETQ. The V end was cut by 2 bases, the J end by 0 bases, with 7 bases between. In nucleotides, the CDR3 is TGCGCCAGCAGCTTCCACGTTAGCACAGATACGCAGTATTTT. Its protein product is CASSFHVSTDTQYF. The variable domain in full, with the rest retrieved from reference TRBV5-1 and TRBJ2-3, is KAGVTQTPRYLIKTRGQQVTLSCSPISGHRSVSWYQQTPGQGLQFLFEYFSETQRNKGNFPGRFSGRQFSNSRSEMNVSTLELGDSALYLCASSFHVSTDTQYFGPGTRLTVL.

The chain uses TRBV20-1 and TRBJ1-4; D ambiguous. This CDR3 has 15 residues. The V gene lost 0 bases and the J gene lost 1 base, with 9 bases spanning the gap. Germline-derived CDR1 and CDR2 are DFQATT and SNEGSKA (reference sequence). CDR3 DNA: TGCAGTGCTAGAGATATCTTAGAAACTAATGAAAAACTGTTTTTT. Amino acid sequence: CSARDILETNEKLFF.

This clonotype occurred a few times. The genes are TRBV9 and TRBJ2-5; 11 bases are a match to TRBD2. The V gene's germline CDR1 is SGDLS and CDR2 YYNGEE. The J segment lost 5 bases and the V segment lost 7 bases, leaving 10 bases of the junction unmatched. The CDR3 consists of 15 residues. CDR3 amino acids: CASQTSGESWETQYF. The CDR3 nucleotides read TGTGCCAGCCAGACTAGCGGGGAGTCGTGGGAGACCCAGTACTTC.

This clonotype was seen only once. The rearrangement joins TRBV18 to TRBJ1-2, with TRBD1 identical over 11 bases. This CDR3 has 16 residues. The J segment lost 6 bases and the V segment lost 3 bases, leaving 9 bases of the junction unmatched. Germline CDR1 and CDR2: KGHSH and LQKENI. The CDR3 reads CASSPSGQGALHGYTF. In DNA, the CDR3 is TGTGCCAGCTCACCGAGTGGACAGGGGGCGCTTCATGGCTACACCTTC.

CDR3 residues: CASSEGVGQPQHF. The CDR3 DNA reads TGTGCCAGCAGTGAAGGGGTGGGTCAGCCCCAGCATTTT. The V call is TRBV2, the J call TRBJ1-5; no definite D call. The CDR3 consists of 13 residues. Germline CDR1 SNHLY, CDR2 FYNNEI. Trimming took off 1 base at V and 6 bases at J, with 7 bases between the two ends.

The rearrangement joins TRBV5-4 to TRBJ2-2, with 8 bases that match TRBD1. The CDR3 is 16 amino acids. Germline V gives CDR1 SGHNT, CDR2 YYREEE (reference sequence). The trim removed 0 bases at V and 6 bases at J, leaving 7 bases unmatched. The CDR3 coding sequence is TGTGCCAGCAGCTTGGGTTACAGGGGGAGATCCGGGGAGCTGTTTTTT. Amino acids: CASSLGYRGRSGELFF.

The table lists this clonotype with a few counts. Here the CDR3 reads CSAISGVGNQPQHF. The CDR3 DNA reads TGCAGTGCTATCTCCGGGGTTGGCAATCAGCCCCAGCATTTT. The V and J genes are TRBV20-1 and TRBJ1-5; D not resolved. Trimming removed 4 bases at V and 2 bases at J, with 12 bases between. The CDR3 loop spans 14 amino acids. In germline, CDR1 is DFQATT, CDR2 SNEGSKA (reference sequence).

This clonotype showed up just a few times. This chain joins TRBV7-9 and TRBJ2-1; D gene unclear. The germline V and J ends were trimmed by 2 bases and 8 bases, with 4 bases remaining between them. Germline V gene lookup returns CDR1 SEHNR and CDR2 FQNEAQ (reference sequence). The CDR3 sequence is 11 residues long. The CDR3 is CASSLSDEQFF. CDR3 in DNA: TGTGCCAGCAGCTTATCGGATGAGCAGTTCTTC.

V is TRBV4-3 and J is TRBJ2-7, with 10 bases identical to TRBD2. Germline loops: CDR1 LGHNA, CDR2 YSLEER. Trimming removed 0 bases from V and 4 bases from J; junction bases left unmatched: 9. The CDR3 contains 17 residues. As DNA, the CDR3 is TGCGCCAGCAGCCAAGAGAGGGTCCCTAGCGGGAGTTACGAGCAGTACTTC. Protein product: CASSQERVPSGSYEQYF.

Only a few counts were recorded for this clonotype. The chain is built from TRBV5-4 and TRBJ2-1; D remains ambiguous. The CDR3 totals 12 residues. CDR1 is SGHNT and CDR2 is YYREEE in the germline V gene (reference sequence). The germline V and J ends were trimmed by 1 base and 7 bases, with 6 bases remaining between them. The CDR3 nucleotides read TGTGCCAGCAGCTTGTATCCGAATGAGCAGTTCTTC. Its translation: CASSLYPNEQFF.

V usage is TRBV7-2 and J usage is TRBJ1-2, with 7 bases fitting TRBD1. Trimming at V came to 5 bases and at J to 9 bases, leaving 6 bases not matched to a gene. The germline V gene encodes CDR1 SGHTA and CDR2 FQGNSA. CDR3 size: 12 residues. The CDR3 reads CASSRDRESYTF. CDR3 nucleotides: TGTGCCAGCAGCCGAGACAGGGAGAGCTACACCTTC.

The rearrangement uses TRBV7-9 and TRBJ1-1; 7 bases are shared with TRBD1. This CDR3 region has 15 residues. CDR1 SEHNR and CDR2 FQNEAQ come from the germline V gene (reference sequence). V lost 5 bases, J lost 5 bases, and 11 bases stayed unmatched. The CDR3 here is CASSAMEGARTEAFF. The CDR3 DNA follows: TGTGCCAGCAGCGCTATGGAGGGGGCGAGAACTGAAGCTTTCTTT. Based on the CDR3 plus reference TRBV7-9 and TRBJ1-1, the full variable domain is DTGVSQNPRHKITKRGQNVTFRCDPISEHNRLYWYRQTLGQGPEFLTYFQNEAQLEKSRLLSDRFSAERPKGSFSTLEIQRTEQGDSAMYLCASSAMEGARTEAFFGQGTRLTVV.

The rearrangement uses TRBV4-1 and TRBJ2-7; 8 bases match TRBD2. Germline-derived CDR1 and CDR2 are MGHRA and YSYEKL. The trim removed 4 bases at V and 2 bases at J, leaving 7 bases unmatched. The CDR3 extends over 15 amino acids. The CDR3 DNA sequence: TGCGCCAGCAGCCCCTCGGGGGGGGGAACCTACGAGCAGTACTTC. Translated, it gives CASSPSGGGTYEQYF.

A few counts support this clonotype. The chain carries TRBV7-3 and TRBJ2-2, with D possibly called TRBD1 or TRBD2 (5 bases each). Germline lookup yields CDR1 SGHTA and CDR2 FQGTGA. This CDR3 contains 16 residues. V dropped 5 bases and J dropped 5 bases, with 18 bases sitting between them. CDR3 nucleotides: TGTGCCAGCAGCCGCGCCCCTCGGGGCCCTACCGGGGAGCTGTTTTTT. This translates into CASSRAPRGPTGELFF. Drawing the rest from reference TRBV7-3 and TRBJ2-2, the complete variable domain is GAGVSQTPSNKVTEKGKYVELRCDPISGHTALYWYRQSLGQGPEFLIYFQGTGAADDSGLPNDRFFAVRPEGSVSTLKIQRTERGDSAVYLCASSRAPRGPTGELFFGEGSRLTVL.

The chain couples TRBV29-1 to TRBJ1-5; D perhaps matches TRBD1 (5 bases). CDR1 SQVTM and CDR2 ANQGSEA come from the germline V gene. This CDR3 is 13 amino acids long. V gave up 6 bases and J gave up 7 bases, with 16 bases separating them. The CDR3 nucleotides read TGCAGCGTGGCCGTGGAAACAGGCCAGCCCCAGCATTTT. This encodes CSVAVETGQPQHF.

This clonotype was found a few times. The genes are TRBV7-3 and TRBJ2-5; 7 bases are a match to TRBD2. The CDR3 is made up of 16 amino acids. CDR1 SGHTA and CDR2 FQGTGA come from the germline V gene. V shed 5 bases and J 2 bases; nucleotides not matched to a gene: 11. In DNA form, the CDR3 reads TGTGCCAGCAGCCCAACGGGAGGCTACGTTCAAGAGACCCAGTACTTC. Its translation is CASSPTGGYVQETQYF.

As DNA, the CDR3 is TGTGCCAGCAGCCCACCGGGACAGGGATTCCAAGAGACCCAGTACTTC. Encoded protein: CASSPPGQGFQETQYF. V usage is TRBV12-3 or TRBV12-4 and J usage is TRBJ2-5; 9 bases agree with TRBD1. The V gene end was trimmed by 6 bases and the J gene end by 1 base; junction bases not matched to a gene: 9. The CDR3 has 16 residues.

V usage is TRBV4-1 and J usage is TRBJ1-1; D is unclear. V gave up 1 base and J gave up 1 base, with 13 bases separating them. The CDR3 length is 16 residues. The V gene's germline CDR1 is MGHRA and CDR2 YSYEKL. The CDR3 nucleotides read TGCGCCAGCAGCCAAGCCGTCCGGGCTACGAACACTGAAGCTTTCTTT. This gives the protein CASSQAVRATNTEAFF.

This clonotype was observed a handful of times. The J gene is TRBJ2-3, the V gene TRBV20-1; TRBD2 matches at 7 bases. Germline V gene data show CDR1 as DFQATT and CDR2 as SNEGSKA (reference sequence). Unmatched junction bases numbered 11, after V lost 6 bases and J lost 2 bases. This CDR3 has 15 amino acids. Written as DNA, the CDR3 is TGCAGTGCAACGCCCCGCGGGGGAAACACAGATACGCAGTATTTT. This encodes CSATPRGGNTDTQYF.

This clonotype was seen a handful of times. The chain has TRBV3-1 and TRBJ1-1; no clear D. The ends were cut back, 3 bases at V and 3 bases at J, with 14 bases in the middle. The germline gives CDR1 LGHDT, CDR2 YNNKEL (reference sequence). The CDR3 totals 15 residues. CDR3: CASSHSNRRDTEAFF. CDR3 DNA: TGTGCCAGCAGCCACAGTAACAGACGGGACACTGAAGCTTTCTTT.

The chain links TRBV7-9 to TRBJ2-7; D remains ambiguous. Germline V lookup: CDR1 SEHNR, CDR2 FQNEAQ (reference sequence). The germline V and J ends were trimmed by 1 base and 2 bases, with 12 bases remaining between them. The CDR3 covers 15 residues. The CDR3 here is CASSLDVGQAYEQYF. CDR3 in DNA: TGTGCCAGCAGCTTAGACGTGGGCCAGGCCTACGAGCAGTACTTC.

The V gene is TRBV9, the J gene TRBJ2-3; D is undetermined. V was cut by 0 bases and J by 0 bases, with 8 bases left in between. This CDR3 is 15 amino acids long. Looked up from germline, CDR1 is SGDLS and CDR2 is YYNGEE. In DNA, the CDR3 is TGTGCCAGCAGCGTAGCCTGGGAAAGCACAGATACGCAGTATTTT. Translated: CASSVAWESTDTQYF.

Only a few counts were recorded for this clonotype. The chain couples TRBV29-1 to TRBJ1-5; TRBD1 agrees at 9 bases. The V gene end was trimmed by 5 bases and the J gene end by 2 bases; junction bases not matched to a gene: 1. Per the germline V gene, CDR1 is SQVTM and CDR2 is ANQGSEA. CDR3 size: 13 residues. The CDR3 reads CSVRDRGNQPQHF. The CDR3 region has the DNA TGCAGCGTTAGGGACAGGGGCAATCAGCCCCAGCATTTT.